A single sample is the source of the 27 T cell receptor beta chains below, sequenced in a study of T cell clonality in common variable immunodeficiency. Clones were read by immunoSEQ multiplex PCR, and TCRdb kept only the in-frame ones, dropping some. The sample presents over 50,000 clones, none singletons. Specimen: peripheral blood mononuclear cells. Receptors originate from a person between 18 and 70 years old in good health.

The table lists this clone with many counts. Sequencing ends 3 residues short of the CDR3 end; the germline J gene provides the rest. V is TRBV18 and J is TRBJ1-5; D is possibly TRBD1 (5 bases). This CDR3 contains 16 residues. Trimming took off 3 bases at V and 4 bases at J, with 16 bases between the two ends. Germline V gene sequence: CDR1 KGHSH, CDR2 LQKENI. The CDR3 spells CASSPQGGAGNQPQHF. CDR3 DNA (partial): TGTGCCAGCTCACCCCAAGGAGGGGCAGGGAATCAGCCC.

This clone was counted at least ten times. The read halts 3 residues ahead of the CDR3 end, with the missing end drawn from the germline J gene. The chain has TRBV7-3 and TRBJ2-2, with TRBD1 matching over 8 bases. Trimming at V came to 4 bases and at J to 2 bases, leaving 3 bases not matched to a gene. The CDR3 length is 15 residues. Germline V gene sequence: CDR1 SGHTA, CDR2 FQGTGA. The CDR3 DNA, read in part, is TGTGCCAGCAGCTCCTCAGGGGGCAACACCGGGGAG. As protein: CASSSSGGNTGE. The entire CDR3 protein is CASSSSGGNTGELFF.

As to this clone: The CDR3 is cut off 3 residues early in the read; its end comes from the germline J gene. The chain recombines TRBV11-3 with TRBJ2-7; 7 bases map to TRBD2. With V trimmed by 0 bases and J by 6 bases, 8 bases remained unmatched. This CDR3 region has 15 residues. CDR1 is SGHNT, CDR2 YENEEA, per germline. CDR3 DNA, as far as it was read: TGTGCCAGCAGCTTAGATCTCGCGGGAGCCTCCGAG. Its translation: CASSLDLAGASE. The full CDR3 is CASSLDLAGASEQYF.

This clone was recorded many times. CDR3 DNA, as far as it was read: TGTGCCAGCAGTGAAGCGCTTGGGGGGGGGACCACTGAA. Its translation is CASSEALGGGTTE. The CDR3 reads in full as CASSEALGGGTTEAFF. The chain couples TRBV2 to TRBJ1-1; possible D gene TRBD1, 5 bases. The CDR3 end lies 3 residues beyond the end of the read and is filled in from the germline J gene. Trimming removed 0 bases at V and 4 bases at J, with 15 bases between. Germline V gene lookup returns CDR1 SNHLY and CDR2 FYNNEI. The CDR3 is 16 residues long.

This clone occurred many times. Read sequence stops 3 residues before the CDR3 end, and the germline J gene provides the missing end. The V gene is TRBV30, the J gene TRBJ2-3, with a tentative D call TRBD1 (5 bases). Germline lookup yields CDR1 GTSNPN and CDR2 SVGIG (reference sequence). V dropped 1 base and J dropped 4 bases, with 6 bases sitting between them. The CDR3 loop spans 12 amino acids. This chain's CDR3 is CAWSEGADTQYF. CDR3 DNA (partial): TGTGCCTGGAGTGAAGGGGCAGATACG.

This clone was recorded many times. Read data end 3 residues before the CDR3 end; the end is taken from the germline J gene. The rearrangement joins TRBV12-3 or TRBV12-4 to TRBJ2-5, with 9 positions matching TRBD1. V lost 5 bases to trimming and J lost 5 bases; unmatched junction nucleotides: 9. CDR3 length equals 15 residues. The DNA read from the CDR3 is TGTGCCAGCAGTCCTCCACAGGGGGCAGGGGAGACC. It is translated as CASSPPQGAGET. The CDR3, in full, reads CASSPPQGAGETQYF.

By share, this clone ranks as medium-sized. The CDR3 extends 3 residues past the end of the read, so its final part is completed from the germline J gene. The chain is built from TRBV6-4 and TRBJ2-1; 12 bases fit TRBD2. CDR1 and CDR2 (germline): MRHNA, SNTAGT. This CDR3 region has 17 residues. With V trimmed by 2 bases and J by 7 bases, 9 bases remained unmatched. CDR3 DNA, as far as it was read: TGTGCCAGCAGTGACCGGACTAGCGGGACGACCGATAATGAG. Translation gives CASSDRTSGTTDNE. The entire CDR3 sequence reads CASSDRTSGTTDNEQFF.

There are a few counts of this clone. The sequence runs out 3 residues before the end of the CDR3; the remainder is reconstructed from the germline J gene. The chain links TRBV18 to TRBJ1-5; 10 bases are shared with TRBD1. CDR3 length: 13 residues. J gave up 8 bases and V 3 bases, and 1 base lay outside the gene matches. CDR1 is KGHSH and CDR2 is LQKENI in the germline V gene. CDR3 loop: CASSPDRGKPQHF. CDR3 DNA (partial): TGTGCCAGCTCACCGGACAGGGGGAAGCCC.

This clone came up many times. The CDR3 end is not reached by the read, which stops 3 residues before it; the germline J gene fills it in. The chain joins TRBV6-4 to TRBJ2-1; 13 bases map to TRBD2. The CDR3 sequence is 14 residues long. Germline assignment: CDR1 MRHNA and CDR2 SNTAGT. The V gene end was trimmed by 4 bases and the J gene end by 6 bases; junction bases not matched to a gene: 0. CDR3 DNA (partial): TGTGCCAGCAGTGGACTAGCGGGAGGCAATGAG. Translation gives CASSGLAGGNE. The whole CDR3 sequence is CASSGLAGGNEQFF.

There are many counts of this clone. CDR3 loop: CASGLTTGAQETQYF. The covered CDR3 bases are TGTGCTAGTGGTTTGACAACAGGAGCCCAAGAGACC. The genes are TRBV12-5 and TRBJ2-5; D is possibly TRBD1 (5 bases). The read finishes 3 residues shy of the CDR3 end, and the germline J gene is used to complete it. CDR3 length: 15 amino acids. Germline assignment: CDR1 LGHNT and CDR2 FRNRAP. Between the trimmed V and J ends, which lost 2 bases and 1 base, there was a span of 11 bases.

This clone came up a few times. Here the CDR3 reads CASSPNLENIYTF. Partial CDR3 DNA: TGTGCCAGCTCACCAAATCTAGAAAACATC. This rearrangement joins TRBV18 to TRBJ1-2; D is unclear. The read is 3 residues too short to cover the CDR3 end, so that end is filled in from the germline J gene. CDR3 length: 13 amino acids. Looked up from germline, CDR1 is KGHSH and CDR2 is LQKENI.

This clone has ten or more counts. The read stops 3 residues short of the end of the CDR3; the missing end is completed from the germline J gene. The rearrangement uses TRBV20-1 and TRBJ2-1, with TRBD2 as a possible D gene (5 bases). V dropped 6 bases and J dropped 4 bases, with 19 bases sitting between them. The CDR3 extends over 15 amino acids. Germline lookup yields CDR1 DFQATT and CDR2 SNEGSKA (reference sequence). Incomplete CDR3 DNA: TGCAGTGCCTTTCGGACTGGCCTTAAATACAATGAG. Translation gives CSAFRTGLKYNE. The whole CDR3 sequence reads CSAFRTGLKYNEQFF.

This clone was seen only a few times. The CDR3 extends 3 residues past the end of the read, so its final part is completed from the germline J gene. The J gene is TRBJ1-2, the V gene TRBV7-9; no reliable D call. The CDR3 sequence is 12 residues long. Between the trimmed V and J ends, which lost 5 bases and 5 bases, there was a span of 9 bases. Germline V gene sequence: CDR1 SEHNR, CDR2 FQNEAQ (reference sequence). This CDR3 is CASSREGYGYTF. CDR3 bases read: TGTGCCAGCAGCCGAGAAGGGTATGGC.

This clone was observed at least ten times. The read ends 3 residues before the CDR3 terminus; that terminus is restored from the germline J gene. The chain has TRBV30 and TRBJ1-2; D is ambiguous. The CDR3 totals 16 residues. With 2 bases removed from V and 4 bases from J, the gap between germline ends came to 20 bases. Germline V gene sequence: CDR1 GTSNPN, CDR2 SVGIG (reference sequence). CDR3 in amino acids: CAWSSTRGGLGYGYTF. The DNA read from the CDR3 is TGTGCCTGGAGTAGCACCCGGGGAGGGCTCGGCTATGGC.

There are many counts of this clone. CDR3 bases read: TGTGCCAGCAGTGAACGTCCTAGCGGGAGTCTTTACGAG. This encodes CASSERPSGSLYE. In full, the CDR3 is CASSERPSGSLYEQYF. J is TRBJ2-7 and V is TRBV6-1, with 10 bases lining up with TRBD2. The sequence runs out 3 residues before the end of the CDR3; the remainder is reconstructed from the germline J gene. Trimming removed 2 bases from V and 4 bases from J; junction bases left unmatched: 8. Germline CDR1 reads MNHNS; CDR2 reads SASEGT. This CDR3 has 16 amino acids.

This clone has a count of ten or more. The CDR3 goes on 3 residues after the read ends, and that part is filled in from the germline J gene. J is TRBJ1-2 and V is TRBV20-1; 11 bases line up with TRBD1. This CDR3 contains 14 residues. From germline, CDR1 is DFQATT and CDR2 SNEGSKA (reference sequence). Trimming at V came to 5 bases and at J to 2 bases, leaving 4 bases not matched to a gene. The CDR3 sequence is CSAGQGAQNYGYTF. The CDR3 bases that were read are TGCAGTGCTGGACAGGGGGCGCAAAACTATGGC.

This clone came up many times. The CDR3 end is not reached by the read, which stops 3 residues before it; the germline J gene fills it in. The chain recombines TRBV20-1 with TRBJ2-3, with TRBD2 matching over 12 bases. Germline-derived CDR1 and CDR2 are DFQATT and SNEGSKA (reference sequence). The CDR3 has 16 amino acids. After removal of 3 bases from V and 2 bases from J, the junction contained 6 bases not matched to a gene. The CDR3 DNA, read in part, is TGCAGTGCTAGTCCCCCTAGCGGGGGGGACACAGATACG. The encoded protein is CSASPPSGGDTDT. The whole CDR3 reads CSASPPSGGDTDTQYF.

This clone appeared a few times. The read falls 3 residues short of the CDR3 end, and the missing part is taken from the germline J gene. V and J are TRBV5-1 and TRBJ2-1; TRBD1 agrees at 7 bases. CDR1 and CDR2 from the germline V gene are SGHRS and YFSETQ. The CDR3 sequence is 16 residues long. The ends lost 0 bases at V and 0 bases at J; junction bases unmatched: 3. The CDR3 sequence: CASSLDPGGSYNEQFF. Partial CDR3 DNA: TGCGCCAGCAGCTTGGATCCAGGGGGCTCCTACAATGAG.

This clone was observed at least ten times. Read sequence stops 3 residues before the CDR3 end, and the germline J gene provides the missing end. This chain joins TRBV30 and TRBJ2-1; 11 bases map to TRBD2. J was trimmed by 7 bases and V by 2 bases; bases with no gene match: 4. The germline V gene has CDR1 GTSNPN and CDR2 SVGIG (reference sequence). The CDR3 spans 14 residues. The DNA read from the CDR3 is TGTGCCTGGAGTCAAGGGACTAGCGGTAATGAG. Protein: CAWSQGTSGNE. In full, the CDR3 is CAWSQGTSGNEQFF.

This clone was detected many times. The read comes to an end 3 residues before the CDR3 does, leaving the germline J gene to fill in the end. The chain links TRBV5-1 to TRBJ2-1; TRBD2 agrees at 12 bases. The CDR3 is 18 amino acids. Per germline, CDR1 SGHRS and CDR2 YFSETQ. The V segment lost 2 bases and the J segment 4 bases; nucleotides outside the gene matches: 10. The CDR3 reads CASSFGLAGGPEYNEQFF. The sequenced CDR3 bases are TGCGCCAGCAGCTTCGGGCTAGCGGGAGGGCCTGAGTACAATGAG.

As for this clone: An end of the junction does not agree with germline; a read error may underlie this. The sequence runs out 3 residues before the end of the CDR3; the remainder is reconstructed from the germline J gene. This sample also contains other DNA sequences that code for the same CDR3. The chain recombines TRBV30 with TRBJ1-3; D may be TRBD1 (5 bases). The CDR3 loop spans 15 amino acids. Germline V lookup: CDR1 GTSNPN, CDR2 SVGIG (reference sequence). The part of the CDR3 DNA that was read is TGTGCCTGGAGTGTACCCGGCAGGGTTGGAAACACA. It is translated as CAWSVPGRVGNT. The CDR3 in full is CAWSVPGRVGNTIYF.

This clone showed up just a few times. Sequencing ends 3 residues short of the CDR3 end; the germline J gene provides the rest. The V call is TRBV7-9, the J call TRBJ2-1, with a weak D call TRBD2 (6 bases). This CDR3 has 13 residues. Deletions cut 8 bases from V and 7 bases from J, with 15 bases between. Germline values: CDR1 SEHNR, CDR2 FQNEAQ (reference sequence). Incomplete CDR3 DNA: TGTGCCAGCCGGAGGGCCTCGGTTAATGAG. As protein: CASRRASVNE. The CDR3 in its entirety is CASRRASVNEQFF.

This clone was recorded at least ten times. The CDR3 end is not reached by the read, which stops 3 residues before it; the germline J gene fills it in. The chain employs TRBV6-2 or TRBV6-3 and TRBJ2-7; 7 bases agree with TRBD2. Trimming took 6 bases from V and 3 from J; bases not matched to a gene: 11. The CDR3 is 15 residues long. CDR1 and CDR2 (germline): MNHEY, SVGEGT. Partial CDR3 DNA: TGTGCCAGCAGGCCGTCGGCTAGCGGATGCTACGAG. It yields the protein CASRPSASGCYE. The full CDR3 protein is CASRPSASGCYEQYF.

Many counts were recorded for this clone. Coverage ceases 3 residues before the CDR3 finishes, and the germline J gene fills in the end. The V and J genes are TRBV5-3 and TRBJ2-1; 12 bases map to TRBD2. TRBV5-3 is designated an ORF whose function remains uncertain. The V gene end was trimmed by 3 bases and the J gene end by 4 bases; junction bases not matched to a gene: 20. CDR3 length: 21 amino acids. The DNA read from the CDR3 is TGTGCCAGAAGCTCCTCACGTACTAGCGGGAGGCCACGATGTCTATACAATGAG. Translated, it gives CARSSSRTSGRPRCLYNE. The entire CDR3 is CARSSSRTSGRPRCLYNEQFF.

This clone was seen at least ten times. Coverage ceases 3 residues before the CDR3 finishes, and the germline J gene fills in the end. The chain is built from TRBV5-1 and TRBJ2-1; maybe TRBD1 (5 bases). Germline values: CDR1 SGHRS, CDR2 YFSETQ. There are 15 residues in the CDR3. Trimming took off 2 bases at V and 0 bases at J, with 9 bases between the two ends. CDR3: CASSFTGSSYNEQFF. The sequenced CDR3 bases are TGCGCCAGCAGCTTCACAGGTAGCTCCTACAATGAG.

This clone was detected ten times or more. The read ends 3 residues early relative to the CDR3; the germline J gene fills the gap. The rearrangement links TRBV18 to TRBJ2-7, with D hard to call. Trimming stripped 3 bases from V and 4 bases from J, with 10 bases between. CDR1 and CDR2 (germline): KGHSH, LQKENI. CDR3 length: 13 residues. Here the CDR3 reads CASSPPSRYEQYF. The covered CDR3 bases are TGTGCCAGCTCACCTCCCAGCAGGTACGAG.

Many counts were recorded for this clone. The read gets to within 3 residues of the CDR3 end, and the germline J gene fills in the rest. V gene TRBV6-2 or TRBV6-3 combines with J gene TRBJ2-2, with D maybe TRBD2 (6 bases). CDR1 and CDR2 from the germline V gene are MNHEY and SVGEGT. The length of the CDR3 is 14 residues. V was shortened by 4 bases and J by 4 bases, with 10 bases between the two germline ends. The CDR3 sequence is CASSSGLFTGELFF. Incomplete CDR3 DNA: TGTGCCAGCAGTTCCGGACTATTCACCGGGGAG.